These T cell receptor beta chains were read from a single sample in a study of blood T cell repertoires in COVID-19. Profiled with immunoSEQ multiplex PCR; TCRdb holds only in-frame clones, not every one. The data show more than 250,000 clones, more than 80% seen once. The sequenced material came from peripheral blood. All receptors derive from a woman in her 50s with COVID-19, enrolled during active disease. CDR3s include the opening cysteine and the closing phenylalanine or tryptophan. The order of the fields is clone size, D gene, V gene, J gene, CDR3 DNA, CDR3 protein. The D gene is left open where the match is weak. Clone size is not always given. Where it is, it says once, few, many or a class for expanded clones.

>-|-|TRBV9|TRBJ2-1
TGTGCCAGCAGTAAATTTGCCGGCTCCTACAATGAGCAGTTCTTC
CASSKFAGSYNEQFF
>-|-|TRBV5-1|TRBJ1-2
TGCGCCAGCAGCTTAACAGGGCCTAACTATGGCTACACCTTC
CASSLTGPNYGYTF
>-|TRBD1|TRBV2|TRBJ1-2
TGTGCCAGGAGGACAGGGGGCCTCTACTCCTATGGCTACACCTTC
CARRTGGLYSYGYTF
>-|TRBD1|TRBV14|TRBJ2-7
TGTGCCAGCAGCCAAGCGATCGGGACAGGGATCCACGAGCAGTACTTC
CASSQAIGTGIHEQYF
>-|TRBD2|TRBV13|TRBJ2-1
TGTGCCAGCAGCCCCGAGAGCGGGAGTGGAATTAATGAGCAGTTCTTC
CASSPESGSGINEQFF
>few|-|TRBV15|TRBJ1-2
TGTGCCACCAGCAGAGGGGCTATTTCCCGTTACGGCTACACCTTC
CATSRGAISRYGYTF
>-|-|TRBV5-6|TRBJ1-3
TGTGCCAGCAGCTTTGCGGACTCCCGGCGGGACACCATATATTTT
CASSFADSRRDTIYF
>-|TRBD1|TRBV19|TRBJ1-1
TGTGCCAGTAGTCCTCCGGGACAGGGAGGCACTGAAGCTTTCTTT
CASSPPGQGGTEAFF
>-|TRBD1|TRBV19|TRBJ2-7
TGTGCCAGTGTGGACAGGGGGCGCGACCACGAGCAGTACTTC
CASVDRGRDHEQYF
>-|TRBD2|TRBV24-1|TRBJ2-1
TGTGCCACCAGTCCCGGGACTACCTACAATGAGCAGTTCTTC
CATSPGTTYNEQFF
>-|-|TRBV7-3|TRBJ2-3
TGTGCCAGCAGCCCTTCCTCCACAGATACGCAGTATTTT
CASSPSSTDTQYF
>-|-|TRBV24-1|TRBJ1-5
TGTGCCACCAGTGACCGGGAAGAGGAGCCCCAGCATTTT
CATSDREEEPQHF
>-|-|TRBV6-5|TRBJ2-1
TGTGCCAGCAGACTTCTTGGGAGGAGCTACAATGAGCAGTTCTTC
CASRLLGRSYNEQFF
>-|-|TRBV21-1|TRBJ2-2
TGTGCCAGCAGCAAAGAGGAGGGGCCTGGCACCGGGGAGCTGTTTTTT
CASSKEEGPGTGELFF
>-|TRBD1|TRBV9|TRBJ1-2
TGTGCCAGCAGCGTAGAAGGGACAGTAACCCCGTATGGCTACACCTTC
CASSVEGTVTPYGYTF
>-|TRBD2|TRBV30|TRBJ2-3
TGTGCCTGGACTCGGACTAGCGGGAGCACAGATACGCAGTATTTT
CAWTRTSGSTDTQYF